The entry below gives a single TCR beta chain sequence along with its context. The data were taken from a study of blood T cell repertoires in COVID-19. Study-wide context: Acute and convalescent COVID-19 samples came from the United States, Italy and Spain. The analysed material was cDNA or gDNA that came from T cells, B-cell-depleted T cells, or PBMCs.

The method was immunoSEQ multiplex PCR; TCRdb's version includes in-frame clones alone and lacks a portion of them. The sample lists some 37,000 clones; roughly nine tenths were seen once. The sequenced sample was peripheral blood. The TCR originated in a man aged 45 to 65 in a cohort sampled during active COVID-19.

Here the CDR3 DNA reads TGTGCCAGCAGTTACGGGACCGGGACAGTGGAGGGTGGCTACACCTTC. Translating gives CASSYGTGTVEGGYTF. This chain links TRBV6-5 with TRBJ1-2, with 7 bases that match TRBD1. This CDR3 is 16 amino acids long. Germline CDR1 is MNHEY and CDR2 is SVGAGI. The junction had 13 bases not matched to a gene; V was cut back by 2 bases and J by 7 bases.